This T cell receptor beta chain was found in a study of Ad26.COV2.S vaccination and SARS-CoV-2 variants. Stated treatment: over 15 received Ad26.COV2.S at low or high dose, single or two shots; about 5 received placebo; per-sample allocation not given. Samples came from day 63 after the first vaccine or placebo injection. Germline V gene sequence: CDR1 LNHDA, CDR2 SQIVND (reference sequence). The trim removed 6 bases at V and 2 bases at J, leaving 4 bases unmatched. The CDR3 consists of 16 residues. This table comes from immunoSEQ multiplex PCR, and its TCRdb copy is limited to in-frame clones, with some not included. The sample has approximately 400,000 clones, 70% to 90% seen once; the top ten hold around 3.3%.

The source was peripheral blood, collected in a trial of Ad26.COV2.S vaccine versus placebo. This clonotype was sampled from a person between 18 and 60 years old who received the Ad26.COV2.S COVID-19 vaccine or a placebo. The chain carries TRBV19 and TRBJ2-1; 13 bases fit TRBD2. The DNA of the CDR3 is TGTGCCAGTAGGTTGACTAGCGGGGGGACCTACAATGAGCAGTTCTTC. This gives the protein CASRLTSGGTYNEQFF.